These T cell receptor beta chains were read from a single sample in a study of CD8+ T cells in alopecia areata. Some clones are missing from TCRdb's copy, which holds only in-frame ones; the method was immunoSEQ multiplex PCR. The sample lists 95,000 to 120,000 clones; over 55% were seen once. Sequenced material: NKG2D-low CD8+ T cells sorted from blood. The source of these receptors is a human donor with alopecia areata. Each CDR3 is given with its conserved first and last residue. A D gene is named only where the DNA matches it firmly. Clone size, where shown, is once, few, many, or a class for clones that have expanded.

v_call	clone_size	d_call	j_call	cdr3_nt	cdr3_aa
TRBV27	once	NA	TRBJ2-5	TGTGCCAGCACAGGGGGGGAGACCCAGTACTTC	CASTGGETQYF
TRBV7-8	NA	TRBD2	TRBJ2-2	TGTGCCAGCAGCTCGCAGGCGGGAGGGCCCTCGGGGGAGCTGTTTTTT	CASSSQAGGPSGELFF
TRBV5-4	few	TRBD1	TRBJ2-7	TGTGCCAGCAGCCGGGACAGATTCACCTCCTACGAGCAGTACTTC	CASSRDRFTSYEQYF
TRBV28	NA	NA	TRBJ2-7	TGTGCCAGCAAAGGGACGGAGAGCTCCTACGAGCAGTACTTC	CASKGTESSYEQYF
TRBV11-1	few	TRBD2	TRBJ2-7	TGTGCCAGCAGCCTCCGACTAGCGGGAGTTTACGAGCAGTACTTC	CASSLRLAGVYEQYF
TRBV27	NA	NA	TRBJ2-7	TGTGCCAGCAGTTTCGGGGCGGGGGCCACCTACGAGCAGTACTTC	CASSFGAGATYEQYF
TRBV27	few	NA	TRBJ2-2	TGTGCCAGCAGTTTGGCCGGGGAGCTGTTTTTT	CASSLAGELFF
TRBV7-9	few	NA	TRBJ2-1	TGTGCCAGCATCACCATTGAGATCTCCTACAATGAGCAGTTCTTC	CASITIEISYNEQFF
TRBV4-1	NA	TRBD1	TRBJ1-2	TGCGCCAGCAGCCAAGAACAGGGACAGGGGAAAAGGGATGGCTACACCTTC	CASSQEQGQGKRDGYTF
TRBV5-6	NA	NA	TRBJ1-2	TGTGCCAGCAGCTTGTCTAACTATGGCTACACCTTC	CASSLSNYGYTF
TRBV10-3	NA	NA	TRBJ2-1	TGTGCCACTTTCGGGGGCCCCTACAATGAGCAGTTCTTC	CATFGGPYNEQFF
TRBV9	few	TRBD1	TRBJ2-1	TGTGCCAGCAGCGAATGGACAGGAAACAATGAGCAGTTCTTC	CASSEWTGNNEQFF
TRBV14	few	NA	TRBJ2-1	TGTGCCAGCAGCGGACAACACAATGAGCAGTTCTTC	CASSGQHNEQFF
TRBV27	few	NA	TRBJ2-7	TGTGCCAGCAGGCCACCAGGAGGCCTGAACCCCTACGAGCAGTACTTC	CASRPPGGLNPYEQYF
TRBV11-2	few	NA	TRBJ2-3	TGTGCCAGCAGCTTAGGGAGCGGCCACACAGATACGCAGTATTTT	CASSLGSGHTDTQYF
TRBV27	NA	NA	TRBJ2-7	TGTGCCAGCAGTTTATCCGCAGGGGAAGCTCCCTACGAGCAGTACTTC	CASSLSAGEAPYEQYF
TRBV28	NA	NA	TRBJ1-1	TGTGCCAGCAGTTTAACGGGGAATGGGGGTGAAGCTTTCTTT	CASSLTGNGGEAFF
TRBV7-9	once	TRBD2	TRBJ2-1	TGTGCCAGCAGCAACGACGGGAGGGCCCCACACCTTGAGCAGTTCTTC	CASSNDGRAPHLEQFF
TRBV4-1	few	NA	TRBJ2-7	TGCGCCAGCAGCCAAGTCCAAAGTCCCGGGCCGTCCTACGAGCAGTACTTC	CASSQVQSPGPSYEQYF
TRBV4-1	NA	TRBD2	TRBJ2-3	TGCGCCAGCAGCCACCTGACTAGCGGGAGTAGAGATACGCAGTATTTT	CASSHLTSGSRDTQYF
TRBV28	once	NA	TRBJ2-7	TGTGCCAGCAGTTTACAGGCAGGTCGCGACGAGCAGTACTTC	CASSLQAGRDEQYF
TRBV10-3	few	NA	TRBJ2-7	TGTGCCACCTTGACAGCTACCTACGAGCAGTACTTC	CATLTATYEQYF
TRBV19	NA	TRBD1	TRBJ1-2	TGTGCCAGTAGTATTGCCCAGGGGGAGTATGGCTACACCTTC	CASSIAQGEYGYTF
TRBV6-5	NA	NA	TRBJ2-7	TGTGCCAGCAGTCCTACAAACATCGGGTACGAGCAGTACTTC	CASSPTNIGYEQYF
TRBV7-9	NA	TRBD2	TRBJ2-2	TGTGCCAGCAGCCCAGTAGCGGGCGTGAAAACCGGGGAGCTGTTTTTT	CASSPVAGVKTGELFF
TRBV4-1	few	NA	TRBJ2-7	TGCGCCAGCAGCCCCCCTACCGGCTCCTACGAGCAGTACTTC	CASSPPTGSYEQYF